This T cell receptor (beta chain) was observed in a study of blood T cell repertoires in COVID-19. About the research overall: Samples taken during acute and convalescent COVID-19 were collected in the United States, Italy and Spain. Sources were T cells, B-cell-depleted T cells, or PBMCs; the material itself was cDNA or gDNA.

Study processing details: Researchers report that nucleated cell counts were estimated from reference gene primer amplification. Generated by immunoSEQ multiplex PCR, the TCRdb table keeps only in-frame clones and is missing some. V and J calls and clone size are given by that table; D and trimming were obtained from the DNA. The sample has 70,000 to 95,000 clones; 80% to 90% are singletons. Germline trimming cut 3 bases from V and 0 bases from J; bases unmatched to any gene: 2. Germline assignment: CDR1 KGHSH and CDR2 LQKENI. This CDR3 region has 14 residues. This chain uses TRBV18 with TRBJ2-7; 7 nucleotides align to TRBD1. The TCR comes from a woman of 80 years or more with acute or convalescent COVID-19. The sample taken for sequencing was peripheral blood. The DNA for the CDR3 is TGTGCCAGCTCACCGGGACAGAGCTCCTACGAGCAGTACTTC. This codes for CASSPGQSSYEQYF.